The 23 T cell receptor beta chains in this list originate from one sample, sequenced in a study of vaccination effects on CD4 cells after COVID-19. Following 10 days of culture, CD4+ T cells were isolated. Their specific antigens are unknown. Produced via immunoSEQ multiplex PCR; TCRdb's table is partial and in-frame only. The repertoire holds about 37,000 clones, with approximately 74% as singletons. Source: CD4+ T cells from PBMCs cultured without peptide, taken before COVID-19 vaccination. The receptor source for this set is a human donor who received a COVID-19 vaccine.

In DNA form, the CDR3 reads TGCAGTGCTAGTACCGGGACGGGGATTAGCAATCAGCCCCAGCATTTT. Translated, it gives CSASTGTGISNQPQHF. This rearrangement joins TRBV20-1 to TRBJ1-5; D is perhaps TRBD1 (5 bases). Trimming cost V 3 bases and J 0 bases, with 15 bases left between them. Germline V CDR1 and CDR2: DFQATT, SNEGSKA (reference sequence). This CDR3 comprises 16 residues.

This clone was detected a few times. This rearrangement joins TRBV18 to TRBJ1-5; 7 bases map to TRBD1. The CDR3 has 14 amino acids. V shed 4 bases and J 4 bases; nucleotides not matched to a gene: 4. CDR1 and CDR2 (germline): KGHSH, LQKENI. The CDR3 protein is CASSLQGVNQPQHF. CDR3 nucleotides: TGTGCCAGCTCACTGCAGGGGGTAAATCAGCCCCAGCATTTT.

The chain combines TRBV2 with TRBJ1-3; the D gene is possibly TRBD1 (5 bases). This CDR3 comprises 15 residues. V lost 3 bases and J lost 5, with 14 bases in between. Germline-derived CDR1 and CDR2 are SNHLY and FYNNEI. The CDR3 region is CASSEPGNIRNTIYF. For the CDR3, the DNA is TGTGCCAGCAGTGAGCCAGGGAATATTAGAAACACCATATATTTT.

The chain employs TRBV4-3 and TRBJ2-7, with TRBD1 as a possible D gene (8 bases). The CDR3 is made up of 15 amino acids. V was clipped by 4 bases and J by 2 bases, with 15 bases between them. Germline assignment: CDR1 LGHNA and CDR2 YSLEER. Here the CDR3 DNA reads TGCGCCAGCAGCCGCCTTACAGGGGGGGCCTACGAGCAGTACTTC. The encoded protein is CASSRLTGGAYEQYF.

This clone has a single count. V is TRBV19 and J is TRBJ1-5; D may be TRBD1 (6 bases). V lost 8 bases and J lost 9, with 14 bases in between. CDR1 is LNHDA, CDR2 SQIVND, per germline (reference sequence). This CDR3 spans 12 amino acids. CDR3 sequence (DNA): TGTGCCAGTGCTACAGGGTTGGGGCCCCAGCATTTT. Translating gives CASATGLGPQHF.

This clone was seen a handful of times. V gene TRBV2 combines with J gene TRBJ2-3; D not resolved. The V gene lost 8 bases and the J gene lost 3 bases, with 9 bases spanning the gap. Germline V gene sequence: CDR1 SNHLY, CDR2 FYNNEI. This CDR3 contains 12 residues. As DNA, the CDR3 is TGTGCCAGCGGGTGGGGTACAGATACGCAGTATTTT. This sequence encodes CASGWGTDTQYF.

The chain combines TRBV20-1 with TRBJ2-5; D gene unclear. Looked up from germline, CDR1 is DFQATT and CDR2 is SNEGSKA (reference sequence). CDR3 size: 11 residues. The CDR3 nucleotides are TGCAGCGCTGCCGGACAAGAGACCCAGTACTTC. This codes for CSAAGQETQYF.

The J gene is TRBJ2-7, the V gene TRBV11-1, with 9 nucleotides matching TRBD1. Germline V gene lookup returns CDR1 SGHAT and CDR2 FQDESV (reference sequence). The CDR3 loop spans 15 amino acids. After removal of 4 bases from V and 3 bases from J, the junction contained 7 bases not matched to a gene. CDR3 sequence reads: CASSSEAGQGYEQYF. CDR3 nucleotide sequence: TGTGCCAGCAGCTCAGAGGCGGGACAGGGCTACGAGCAGTACTTC.

The chain employs TRBV6-1 and TRBJ1-3; D not certain. The germline gives CDR1 MNHNS, CDR2 SASEGT. V lost 2 bases and J 10 bases, leaving 9 bases between the germline ends. There are 12 residues in the CDR3. CDR3 protein: CASSENYGTIYF. CDR3 bases: TGTGCCAGCAGTGAAAACTATGGAACCATATATTTT.

This clone was seen once. V gene TRBV30 combines with J gene TRBJ2-5; 8 nucleotides align to TRBD1. CDR1 is GTSNPN and CDR2 is SVGIG in the germline V gene (reference sequence). The J segment lost 11 bases and the V segment lost 4 bases, leaving 9 bases of the junction unmatched. The CDR3 spans 12 residues. CDR3: CAWTPGQDNQYF. The CDR3 coding sequence is TGTGCCTGGACTCCGGGACAGGATAATCAGTACTTC.

The genes are TRBV12-5 and TRBJ2-7; D tentatively fits TRBD1 or TRBD2 (7 bases each). The V gene's germline CDR1 is LGHNT and CDR2 FRNRAP. V lost 6 bases, J lost 0 bases, and 15 bases lay in between. The CDR3 length is 15 residues. The CDR3 reads CASGREGAVSYEQYF. The DNA of the CDR3 is TGTGCTAGTGGCAGGGAGGGGGCCGTCTCCTACGAGCAGTACTTC.

This chain uses TRBV6-2 or TRBV6-3 with TRBJ1-2, with D possibly being TRBD1 (5 bases). CDR3 length: 14 amino acids. The V gene lost 4 bases and the J gene lost 7 bases, with 16 bases spanning the gap. Germline lookup yields CDR1 MNHEY and CDR2 SVGEGT. CDR3 sequence: CASSSNGAGGGYTF. The CDR3 coding sequence is TGTGCCAGCAGTTCCAACGGGGCCGGCGGTGGCTACACCTTC.

The chain has TRBV5-3 and TRBJ2-3, with D uncertain. TRBV5-3 is marked as an open reading frame, function uncertain. V was pared by 0 bases and J by 13 bases, with 12 bases between. This CDR3 spans 12 amino acids. The CDR3 coding sequence is TGTGCCAGAAGCTTGGAGGGCTCTGTGGAGTATTTT. Its protein is CARSLEGSVEYF.

V is TRBV9 and J is TRBJ1-1, with a possible D match to TRBD1 (6 bases). CDR3 length: 15 amino acids. Trimming removed 0 bases at V and 11 bases at J, with 20 bases between. In germline, CDR1 is SGDLS, CDR2 YYNGEE. Here the CDR3 reads CASSVASWEGGHAFF. The DNA of the CDR3 is TGTGCCAGCAGCGTAGCCTCCTGGGAGGGGGGGCACGCTTTCTTT.

The J gene is TRBJ2-7, the V gene TRBV29-1; 8 bases match TRBD2. Germline CDR1 is SQVTM and CDR2 is ANQGSEA. The trim removed 5 bases at V and 1 base at J, leaving 4 bases unmatched. CDR3 length: 13 residues. The CDR3 protein is CSVHPSGSYEQYF. CDR3 DNA sequence: TGCAGCGTTCACCCTAGCGGGTCCTACGAGCAGTACTTC.

A few counts support this clone. The gene calls are TRBV5-1 and TRBJ2-2, with unresolved D. Trimming stripped 5 bases from V and 1 base from J, with 9 bases between. Germline values: CDR1 SGHRS, CDR2 YFSETQ. CDR3 length equals 14 residues. The CDR3 DNA reads TGCGCCAGCAGGCGGACGGTGAACACCGGGGAGCTGTTTTTT. Protein: CASRRTVNTGELFF.

V gene TRBV7-9 combines with J gene TRBJ2-5; D is ambiguous. The germline V and J ends were trimmed by 5 bases and 9 bases, with 10 bases remaining between them. CDR1 and CDR2 from the germline V gene are SEHNR and FQNEAQ (reference sequence). The CDR3 length is 11 residues. CDR3 nucleotide sequence: TGTGCCAGCAGCCCATCGGTGGCCCAGTACTTC. Residues: CASSPSVAQYF.

The CDR3 is CASSFRAGDNSPLHF. The CDR3 bases are TGTGCCAGCAGCTTCCGGGCAGGGGACAATTCACCCCTCCACTTT. V usage is TRBV11-2 and J usage is TRBJ1-6; D possibly corresponds to TRBD1 (6 bases). The CDR3 runs 15 residues. Trimming took 3 bases from V and 7 from J, leaving 13 bases between them. Germline loops: CDR1 SGHAT, CDR2 FQNNGV.

J is TRBJ2-7 and V is TRBV6-6; D is possibly TRBD1 or TRBD2 (5 bases each). Germline V gene sequence: CDR1 MNHNY, CDR2 SVGAGI (reference sequence). The CDR3 contains 14 residues. Deletions cut 8 bases from V and 2 bases from J, with 16 bases between. The DNA of the CDR3 is TGTGCCAGCGCGGTCCGGGACGGGGCCTACGAGCAGTACTTC. This encodes CASAVRDGAYEQYF.

This clone was seen a single time. V usage is TRBV11-2 and J usage is TRBJ2-7; 7 bases map to TRBD1. The CDR3 extends over 13 amino acids. Germline V gene lookup returns CDR1 SGHAT and CDR2 FQNNGV. The J segment lost 5 bases and the V segment lost 5 bases, leaving 6 bases of the junction unmatched. CDR3 in DNA: TGTGCCAGCAGCCCGACAGGGTTCAACGAGCAGTACTTC. Translation: CASSPTGFNEQYF.

This clone was seen more than once but under ten times. The chain recombines TRBV5-6 with TRBJ1-3; D gene unclear. The V gene's germline CDR1 is SGHDT and CDR2 YYEEEE. Trimming cost V 0 bases and J 0 bases, with 13 bases left between them. CDR3 length equals 17 residues. The CDR3 coding sequence is TGTGCCAGCAGCTTGGACCCCCGGACGGTCTCTGGAAACACCATATATTTT. Translated: CASSLDPRTVSGNTIYF.

This chain uses TRBV4-3 with TRBJ2-2; D gene unclear. Trimming left V 5 bases short and J 2 bases short, with 15 bases between. Germline V gene sequence: CDR1 LGHNA, CDR2 YSLEER. The CDR3 spans 16 residues. Written as DNA, the CDR3 is TGCGCCAGCAGCGAGAGGTTCAGCATCAACACCGGGGAGCTGTTTTTT. As protein: CASSERFSINTGELFF.

J is TRBJ2-2 and V is TRBV18; 7 nucleotides agree with TRBD1. The CDR3 contains 15 residues. Germline CDR1 reads KGHSH; CDR2 reads LQKENI. The trim removed 6 bases at V and 0 bases at J, leaving 4 bases unmatched. The CDR3 spells CASSQGTANTGELFF. The CDR3 DNA follows: TGTGCCAGCTCCCAAGGGACAGCGAACACCGGGGAGCTGTTTTTT.